This T cell receptor (beta chain) was found in a study of T-cell memory formation after mild COVID-19. Overall study results and limits: Most CD4+ clones that shrank were in CM and EM, while CD8+ ones turned up in EMRA. What remained unconfirmed was the SARS-CoV-2 specificity of second-wave clones peaking on day 37.

Of note for this clonotype: Its antigen is as yet unknown.

V dropped 4 bases and J dropped 4 bases, with 16 bases sitting between them. The CDR3 is made up of 15 amino acids. Looked up from germline, CDR1 is SGHTA and CDR2 is FQGNSA. 5'RACE, which relied on constant-segment primers, yielded TCR alpha and TCR beta cDNA libraries carrying sample barcodes and UMIs. MiXCR was run by TCRdb on the 5' RACE reads, yielding one entry per CDR3 protein. The table lists roughly 250,000 distinct CDR3 sequences, roughly 17% of them singletons. This receptor was obtained from a man younger than 35 who had mild COVID-19 (a few samples of this study predate the infection). Cell type and time point are not known. The genes are TRBV7-2 and TRBJ2-5; TRBD1 or TRBD2 may be the D gene (7 bases each). Sequencing input: PBMCs or a T cell subset sorted from them (not recorded which). The DNA of the CDR3 is TGTGCCAGCAGCTCCGTTAGGGAGGGGGCAGAGACCCAGTACTTC. Encoded protein: CASSSVREGAETQYF. The full variable domain, in which reference TRBV7-2 and TRBJ2-5 provide the parts outside the CDR3, is GAGVSQSPSNKVTEKGKDVELRCDPISGHTALYWYRQSLGQGLEFLIYFQGNSAPDKSGLPSDRFSAERTGGSVSTLTIQRTQQEDSAVYLCASSSVREGAETQYFGPGTRLLVL.